This TCR beta chain is from a study of T cells in Graves' hyperthyroidism and ophthalmopathy. The V and J ends lost 5 bases and 5 bases, in that order; junction bases with no gene match: 9. CDR1 is SQVTM, CDR2 ANQGSEA, per germline. This CDR3 region has 14 residues. Amplified TCR beta CDR3 regions derived from RNA transcripts. The HTBI primer set served for first-round RT-PCR of the TCR CDR3. MiXCR was run by TCRdb on the multiplex PCR reads, yielding one entry per CDR3 protein. The top ten clones hold 4.5% to 6% of a sample with roughly 580,000 distinct CDR3 sequences, 14% of them seen once. This clonotype was seen many times.

The sample was blood. The clonotype was recovered from a woman in her twenties or thirties with Graves' hyperthyroidism that later progressed to Graves' ophthalmopathy. The chain is built from TRBV29-1 and TRBJ1-2, with 9 bases lining up with TRBD1. The CDR3 sequence: CSVKGQGIGYGYTF. In DNA, the CDR3 is TGCAGCGTTAAGGGACAGGGTATTGGTTATGGCTACACCTTC.